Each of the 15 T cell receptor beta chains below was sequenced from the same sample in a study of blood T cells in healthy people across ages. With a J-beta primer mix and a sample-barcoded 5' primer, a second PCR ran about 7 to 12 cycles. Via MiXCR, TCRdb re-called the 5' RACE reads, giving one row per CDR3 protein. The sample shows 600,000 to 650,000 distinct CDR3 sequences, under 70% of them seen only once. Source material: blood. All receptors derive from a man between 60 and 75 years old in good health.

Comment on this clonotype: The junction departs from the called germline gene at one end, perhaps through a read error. Here the CDR3 reads CVSSFVGDEQFF. The CDR3 DNA reads TGCGTCAGCAGCTTTGTGGGGGATGAGCAGTTCTTC. The genes are TRBV5-1 and TRBJ2-1; either TRBD1 or TRBD2 may fit D (5 bases each). The CDR3 spans 12 residues. Germline-derived CDR1 and CDR2 are SGHRS and YFSETQ.

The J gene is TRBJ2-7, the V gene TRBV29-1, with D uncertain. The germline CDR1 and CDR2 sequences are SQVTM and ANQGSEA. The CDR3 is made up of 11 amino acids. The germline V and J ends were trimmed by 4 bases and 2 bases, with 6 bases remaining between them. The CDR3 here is CSVATAYEQYF. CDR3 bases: TGCAGCGTTGCCACGGCCTACGAGCAGTACTTC.

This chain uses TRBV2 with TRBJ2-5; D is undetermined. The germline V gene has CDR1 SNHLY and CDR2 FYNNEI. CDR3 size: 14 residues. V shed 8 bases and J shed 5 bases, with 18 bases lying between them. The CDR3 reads CASYWQAEWETQYF. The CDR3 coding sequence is TGTGCCAGCTACTGGCAGGCTGAGTGGGAGACCCAGTACTTC. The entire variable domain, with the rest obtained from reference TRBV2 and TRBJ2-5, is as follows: EPEVTQTPSHQVTQMGQEVILRCVPISNHLYFYWYRQILGQKVEFLVSFYNNEISEKSEIFDDQFSVERPDGSNFTLKIRSTKLEDSAMYFCASYWQAEWETQYFGPGTRLLVL.

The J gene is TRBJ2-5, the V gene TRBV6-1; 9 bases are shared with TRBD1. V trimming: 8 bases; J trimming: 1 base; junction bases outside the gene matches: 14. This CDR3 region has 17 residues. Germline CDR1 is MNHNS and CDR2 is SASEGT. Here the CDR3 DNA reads TGTGCCAGCTGTGCCTCAGCTATGACAGGGGGCCAAGAGACCCAGTACTTC. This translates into CASCASAMTGGQETQYF.

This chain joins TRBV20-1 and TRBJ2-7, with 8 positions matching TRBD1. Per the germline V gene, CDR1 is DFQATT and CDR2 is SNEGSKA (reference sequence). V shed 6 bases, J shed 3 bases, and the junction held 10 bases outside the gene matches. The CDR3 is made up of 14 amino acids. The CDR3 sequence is CSATGGVRLYEQYF. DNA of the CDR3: TGCAGTGCCACAGGGGGTGTTCGGCTCTACGAGCAGTACTTC.

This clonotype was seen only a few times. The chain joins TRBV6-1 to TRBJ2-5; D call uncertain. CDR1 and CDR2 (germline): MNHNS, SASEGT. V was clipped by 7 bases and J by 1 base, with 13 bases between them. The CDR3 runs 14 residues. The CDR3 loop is CASKSLHSQETQYF. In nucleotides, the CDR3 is TGTGCCAGCAAGTCCCTCCACAGCCAAGAGACCCAGTACTTC.

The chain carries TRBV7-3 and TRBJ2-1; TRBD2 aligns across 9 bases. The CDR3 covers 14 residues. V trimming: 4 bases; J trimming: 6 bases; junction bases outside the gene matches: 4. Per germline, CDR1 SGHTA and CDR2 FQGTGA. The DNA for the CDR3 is TGTGCCAGCAGCTCGCCTAGCGGGGCCAATGAGCAGTTCTTC. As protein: CASSSPSGANEQFF.

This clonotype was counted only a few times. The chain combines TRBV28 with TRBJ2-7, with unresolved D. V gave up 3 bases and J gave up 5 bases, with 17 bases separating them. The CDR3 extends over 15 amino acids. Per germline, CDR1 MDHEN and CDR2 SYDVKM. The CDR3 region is CASSFSPLDWNEQYF. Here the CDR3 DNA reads TGTGCCAGCAGTTTTTCCCCCCTTGATTGGAACGAGCAGTACTTC.

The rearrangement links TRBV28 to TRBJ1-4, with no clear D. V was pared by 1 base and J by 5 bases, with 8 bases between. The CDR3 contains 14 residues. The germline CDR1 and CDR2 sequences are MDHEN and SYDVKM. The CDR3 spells CASSLSSGNEKLFF. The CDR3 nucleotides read TGTGCCAGCAGTTTATCGTCCGGGAATGAAAAACTGTTTTTT.

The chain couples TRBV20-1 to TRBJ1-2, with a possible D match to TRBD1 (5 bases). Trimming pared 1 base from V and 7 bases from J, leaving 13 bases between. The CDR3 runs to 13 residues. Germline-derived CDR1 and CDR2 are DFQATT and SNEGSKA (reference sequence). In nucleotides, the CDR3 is TGCAGTGCTAGAGTAACAGGTCGTGCTGGCTACACCTTC. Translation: CSARVTGRAGYTF.

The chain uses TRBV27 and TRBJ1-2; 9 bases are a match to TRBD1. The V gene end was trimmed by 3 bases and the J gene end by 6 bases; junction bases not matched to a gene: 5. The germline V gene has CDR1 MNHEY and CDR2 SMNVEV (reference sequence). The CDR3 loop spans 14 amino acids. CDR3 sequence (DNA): TGTGCCAGCAGTTTTTACAGGGGGCATGATGGCTACACCTTC. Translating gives CASSFYRGHDGYTF.

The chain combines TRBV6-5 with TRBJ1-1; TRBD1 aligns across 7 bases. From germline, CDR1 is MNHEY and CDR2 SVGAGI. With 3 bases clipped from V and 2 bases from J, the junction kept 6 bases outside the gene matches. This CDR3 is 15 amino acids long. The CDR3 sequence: CASSYSGTVNTEAFF. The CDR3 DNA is TGTGCCAGCAGTTATTCGGGGACAGTCAACACTGAAGCTTTCTTT.

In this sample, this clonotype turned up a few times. DNA of the CDR3: TGTGCCAGCAGCCCCGGGGGGCACACAGATACGCAGTATTTT. Translated: CASSPGGHTDTQYF. This chain uses TRBV3-1 with TRBJ2-3; perhaps TRBD2 as D (7 bases). The CDR3 is 14 amino acids. V lost 4 bases, J lost 2 bases, and 10 bases lay in between. Germline CDR1 LGHDT, CDR2 YNNKEL (reference sequence).

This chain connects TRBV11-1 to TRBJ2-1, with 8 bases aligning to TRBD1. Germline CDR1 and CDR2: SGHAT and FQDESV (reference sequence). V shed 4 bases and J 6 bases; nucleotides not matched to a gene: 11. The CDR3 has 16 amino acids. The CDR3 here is CASSSVQGVRFNEQFF. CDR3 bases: TGTGCCAGCAGCTCCGTACAGGGGGTGAGGTTCAATGAGCAGTTCTTC. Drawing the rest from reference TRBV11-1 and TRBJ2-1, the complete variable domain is EAEVAQSPRYKITEKSQAVAFWCDPISGHATLYWYRQILGQGPELLVQFQDESVVDDSQLPKDRFSAERLKGVDSTLKIQPAELGDSAMYLCASSSVQGVRFNEQFFGPGTRLTVL.

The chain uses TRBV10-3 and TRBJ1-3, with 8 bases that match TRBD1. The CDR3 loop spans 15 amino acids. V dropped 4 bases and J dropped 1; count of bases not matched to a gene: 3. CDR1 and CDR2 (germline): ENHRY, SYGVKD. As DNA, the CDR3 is TGTGCCATCAGTGCACGGACAGGGTCTGGAAACACCATATATTTT. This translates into CAISARTGSGNTIYF.